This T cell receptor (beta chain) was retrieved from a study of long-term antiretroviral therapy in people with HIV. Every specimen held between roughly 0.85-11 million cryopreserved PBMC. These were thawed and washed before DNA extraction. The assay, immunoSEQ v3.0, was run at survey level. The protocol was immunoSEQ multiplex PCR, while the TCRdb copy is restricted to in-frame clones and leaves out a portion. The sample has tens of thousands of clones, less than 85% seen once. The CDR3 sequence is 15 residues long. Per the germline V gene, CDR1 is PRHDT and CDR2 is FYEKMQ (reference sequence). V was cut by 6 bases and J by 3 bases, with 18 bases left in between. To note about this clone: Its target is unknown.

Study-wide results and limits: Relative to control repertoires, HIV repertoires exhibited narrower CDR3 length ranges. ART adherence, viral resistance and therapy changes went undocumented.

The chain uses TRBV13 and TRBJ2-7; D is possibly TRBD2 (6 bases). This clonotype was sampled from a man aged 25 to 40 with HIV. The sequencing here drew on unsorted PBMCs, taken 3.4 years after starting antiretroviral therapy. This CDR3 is CASSSTPRRGYEQYF. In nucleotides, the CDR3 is TGTGCCAGCAGTTCTACCCCCAGGAGGGGCTACGAGCAGTACTTC.